These 30 T cell receptor beta chains were sequenced from one sample in a study of shared clonotypes between healthy human individuals (dated by TCRdb to the early 2020s). Receptor libraries were prepared by the immunoSEQ multiplex PCR assay. The source is immuneACCESS, and TCRdb retained only in-frame sequences with V and J called. Part of the clones is not carried over; for the studies checked, unresolved V genes explain less than half of this, and the remainder is unexplained. Recorded for this sample are under 550,000 clones; about 95% of them occurred a single time. Of the sample, 0.06% is held by the ten largest clones. Sequencing was carried out using naive CD4+ T cells sorted from blood. The cell subset or site label of this sample denotes: CD45RA+ positively selected. These receptors came from a woman aged 25-40 years in good health.

The chain uses TRBV27 and TRBJ2-4; D is uncertain. V lost 2 bases to trimming and J lost 6 bases, with 11 bases between them. The CDR3 totals 14 residues. Germline V lookup: CDR1 MNHEY, CDR2 SMNVEV (reference sequence). This CDR3 reads CASSLKGFSNIQYF. In DNA form, the CDR3 reads TGTGCCAGCAGTTTAAAGGGTTTCTCAAACATTCAGTACTTC.

This clone appeared once. The chain has TRBV28 and TRBJ1-2, with TRBD1 as a possible D gene (5 bases). This CDR3 has 15 amino acids. Trimming shortened V by 5 bases and J by 3 bases, and 16 bases separated the two germline ends. Germline assignment: CDR1 MDHEN and CDR2 SYDVKM. CDR3 DNA: TGTGCCAGCAGTGCACCTCAGGGTACTGACTATGGCTACACCTTC. This translates into CASSAPQGTDYGYTF.

This sequence joins TRBV5-8 and TRBJ2-7, with 7 bases that match TRBD1. In germline, CDR1 is SGHTS, CDR2 YDEGEE. The CDR3 has 16 amino acids. J lost 0 bases, V lost 4 bases, and 10 bases had no gene match. CDR3 sequence reads: CASSVETGVLSYEQYF. The CDR3 DNA sequence: TGTGCCAGCAGCGTCGAAACAGGGGTGCTCTCCTACGAGCAGTACTTC.

A single count supports this clone. The chain recombines TRBV28 with TRBJ1-5; D may be TRBD1 (6 bases). The CDR3 totals 14 residues. Trimming stripped 2 bases from V and 7 bases from J, with 12 bases between. The germline gives CDR1 MDHEN, CDR2 SYDVKM. CDR3 in amino acids: CASSLRQAYQPQHF. The CDR3 nucleotides read TGTGCCAGCAGTTTAAGACAGGCATACCAGCCCCAGCATTTT.

The chain employs TRBV28 and TRBJ2-3; D not resolved. The CDR3 has 11 residues. V was pared by 1 base and J by 12 bases, with 8 bases between. The germline V gene encodes CDR1 MDHEN and CDR2 SYDVKM. The CDR3 nucleotides are TGTGCCAGCAGTTTATCAGAAATCCAGTATTTT. Translating it yields CASSLSEIQYF.

V and J are TRBV2 and TRBJ1-6; 9 bases line up with TRBD1. With V trimmed by 6 bases and J by 7 bases, 4 bases remained unmatched. CDR3 length: 14 residues. The germline V gene encodes CDR1 SNHLY and CDR2 FYNNEI. CDR3 sequence (DNA): TGTGCCAGCAGCGACAGGGGGAGAAATTCACCCCTCCACTTT. It specifies CASSDRGRNSPLHF.

The chain employs TRBV6-5 and TRBJ2-7; weak D call: TRBD2 (5 bases). The CDR3 totals 13 residues. V lost 0 bases and J lost 7, with 10 bases in between. Germline assignment: CDR1 MNHEY and CDR2 SVGAGI. The CDR3 protein is CASSYSSGIEQYF. CDR3 DNA: TGTGCCAGCAGTTACTCGAGCGGTATTGAGCAGTACTTC.

This rearrangement joins TRBV4-1 to TRBJ2-7; 8 positions agree with TRBD1. The CDR3 has 18 residues. J lost 2 bases, V lost 0 bases, and 12 bases had no gene match. Germline CDR1 and CDR2: MGHRA and YSYEKL. The CDR3 region has the DNA TGCGCCAGCAGCCAAGATTCCCCACAGGGGGTGGTCACCTACGAGCAGTACTTC. It yields the protein CASSQDSPQGVVTYEQYF.

The chain combines TRBV29-1 with TRBJ2-3; D is undetermined. The germline V gene encodes CDR1 SQVTM and CDR2 ANQGSEA. V lost 0 bases and J 5 bases, leaving 12 bases between the germline ends. The CDR3 runs to 14 residues. CDR3 sequence reads: CSVEDTLPVDTQYF. The CDR3 DNA reads TGCAGCGTTGAAGATACTCTCCCGGTAGATACGCAGTATTTT.

The chain has TRBV11-3 and TRBJ2-7; D gene ambiguous. The length of the CDR3 is 15 residues. With 5 bases removed from V and 0 bases from J, the gap between germline ends came to 14 bases. Germline V gives CDR1 SGHNT, CDR2 YENEEA. Here the CDR3 reads CASSLSWESSYEQYF. In DNA, the CDR3 is TGTGCCAGCAGCCTGAGTTGGGAAAGCTCCTACGAGCAGTACTTC.

V is TRBV28 and J is TRBJ2-7; either TRBD1 or TRBD2 may fit D (5 bases each). The CDR3 runs to 14 residues. Trimming pared 7 bases from V and 6 bases from J, leaving 19 bases between. CDR1 is MDHEN and CDR2 is SYDVKM in the germline V gene. CDR3 in DNA: TGTGCCAGCAAAGGGGACCGGCGTTGGTTCGAGCAGTACTTC. Translated: CASKGDRRWFEQYF.

This chain links TRBV6-5 with TRBJ1-2; D gene ambiguous. The CDR3 is made up of 12 amino acids. CDR1 and CDR2 from the germline V gene are MNHEY and SVGAGI. Trimming left V 0 bases short and J 12 bases short, with 11 bases between. The CDR3 here is CASSYSGLMNTF. CDR3 DNA sequence: TGTGCCAGCAGTTACTCTGGGCTTATGAACACCTTC.

The chain uses TRBV2 and TRBJ2-5; 8 nucleotides match TRBD2. Germline CDR1 and CDR2: SNHLY and FYNNEI. This CDR3 region has 15 residues. Trimming removed 2 bases from V and 5 bases from J; junction bases left unmatched: 7. This CDR3 reads CASSEQGGRRETQYF. For the CDR3, the DNA is TGTGCCAGCAGTGAACAGGGCGGGAGGAGGGAGACCCAGTACTTC.

The rearrangement joins TRBV7-9 to TRBJ2-7; possible D gene TRBD2, 6 bases. V was clipped by 1 base and J by 3 bases, with 16 bases between them. The CDR3 length is 16 residues. Germline V CDR1 and CDR2: SEHNR, FQNEAQ (reference sequence). CDR3 sequence: CASSLVRDLGFYEQYF. DNA for the CDR3: TGTGCCAGCAGCTTAGTTAGGGACTTGGGGTTCTACGAGCAGTACTTC.

V usage is TRBV6-5 and J usage is TRBJ1-6; D not certain. The CDR3 sequence is 14 residues long. The V gene's germline CDR1 is MNHEY and CDR2 SVGAGI. Trimming stripped 1 base from V and 14 bases from J, with 15 bases between. As DNA, the CDR3 is TGTGCCAGCAGTTACTTGGAATCGAGTGGTTCCCTCCACTTT. The encoded protein is CASSYLESSGSLHF.

The chain employs TRBV30 and TRBJ2-1, with D hard to call. V was shortened by 2 bases and J by 7 bases, with 12 bases between the two germline ends. CDR1 and CDR2 from the germline V gene are GTSNPN and SVGIG (reference sequence). The CDR3 spans 13 residues. This CDR3 is CAWSSELGNEQFF. The CDR3 DNA sequence: TGTGCCTGGAGTTCGGAGCTCGGGAATGAGCAGTTCTTC.

This chain joins TRBV5-1 and TRBJ1-1, with TRBD1 identical over 7 bases. V gave up 4 bases and J gave up 5 bases; unmatched junction bases: 11. Germline CDR1 is SGHRS and CDR2 is YFSETQ. The CDR3 totals 15 residues. CDR3 sequence: CASSARGTVGTEAFF. CDR3 DNA sequence: TGCGCCAGCAGCGCACGAGGGACAGTGGGGACTGAAGCTTTCTTT.

The chain carries TRBV29-1 and TRBJ1-1; D is perhaps TRBD1 (5 bases). Germline CDR1 SQVTM, CDR2 ANQGSEA. CDR3 length: 13 residues. The V end was cut by 6 bases, the J end by 5 bases, with 16 bases between. The CDR3 bases are TGCAGCGTCGAGGGCAGGGTAAAAACTGAAGCTTTCTTT. It translates to CSVEGRVKTEAFF.

For this clone: Additional DNA sequences in this sample encode the identical CDR3. The chain employs TRBV7-9 and TRBJ2-1; TRBD2 agrees at 8 bases. V shed 5 bases and J 1 base; nucleotides not matched to a gene: 4. Germline assignment: CDR1 SEHNR and CDR2 FQNEAQ (reference sequence). The CDR3 covers 15 residues. This CDR3 is CASSRSGGSYNEQFF. CDR3 sequence (DNA): TGTGCCAGCAGCCGAAGCGGGGGATCCTACAATGAGCAGTTCTTC.

This chain connects TRBV7-6 to TRBJ2-5; 9 bases are shared with TRBD2. V was pared by 5 bases and J by 5 bases, with 18 bases of the junction left unmatched. From germline, CDR1 is SGHVS and CDR2 FNYEAQ. The CDR3 loop spans 18 amino acids. The CDR3 loop reads CASSQRTSAFNWAETQYF. The CDR3 nucleotides read TGTGCCAGCAGCCAAAGGACTAGCGCATTCAATTGGGCCGAGACCCAGTACTTC. Drawing the rest from reference TRBV7-6 and TRBJ2-5, the complete variable domain is GAGVSQSPRYKVTKRGQDVALRCDPISGHVSLYWYRQALGQGPEFLTYFNYEAQQDKSGLPNDRFSAERPEGSISTLTIQRTEQRDSAMYRCASSQRTSAFNWAETQYFGPGTRLLVL.

V usage is TRBV5-1 and J usage is TRBJ2-3; 8 positions agree with TRBD1. This CDR3 region has 15 residues. The germline gives CDR1 SGHRS, CDR2 YFSETQ. V gave up 0 bases and J gave up 4 bases; unmatched junction bases: 4. CDR3 residues: CASSLAGQGADTQYF. CDR3 nucleotides: TGCGCCAGCAGCTTGGCCGGACAGGGTGCAGATACGCAGTATTTT.

This rearrangement joins TRBV7-3 to TRBJ2-7; possibly TRBD1 or TRBD2 for D (5 bases each). V was clipped by 3 bases and J by 3 bases, with 9 bases between them. Per the germline V gene, CDR1 is SGHTA and CDR2 is FQGTGA. The CDR3 has 13 amino acids. CDR3 residues: CASSLGGGYEQYF. CDR3 in DNA: TGTGCCAGCAGCTTGGGTGGGGGCTACGAGCAGTACTTC.

V gene TRBV30 combines with J gene TRBJ2-3; TRBD2 matches 9 bases. This CDR3 is built from 16 residues. Trimming took 2 bases from V and 0 from J; bases not matched to a gene: 6. Germline V gene data show CDR1 as GTSNPN and CDR2 as SVGIG (reference sequence). CDR3 DNA sequence: TGTGCCTGGAGTCTAGCGGGACCGTTTAGCACAGATACGCAGTATTTT. It encodes CAWSLAGPFSTDTQYF.

The rearrangement links TRBV5-1 to TRBJ1-3, with D perhaps matching TRBD1 (5 bases). The V gene lost 1 base and the J gene lost 4 bases, with 15 bases spanning the gap. Per the germline V gene, CDR1 is SGHRS and CDR2 is YFSETQ. The length of the CDR3 is 16 residues. Here the CDR3 DNA reads TGCGCCAGCAGCTTGCGACCCGGGGACGGGGGAAACACCATATATTTT. As protein: CASSLRPGDGGNTIYF.

The gene calls are TRBV7-2 and TRBJ2-1, with a possible D match to TRBD2 (5 bases). With 6 bases removed from V and 9 bases from J, the gap between germline ends came to 30 bases. CDR3 size: 18 residues. Per germline, CDR1 SGHTA and CDR2 FQGNSA. The CDR3 DNA is TGTGCCAGCAGTCAAATTCGCGGGCAGTTGAGGCAAACCACTGAGCAGTTCTTC. Translated: CASSQIRGQLRQTTEQFF.

The J gene is TRBJ2-7, the V gene TRBV18; D is perhaps TRBD1 (6 bases). Trimming took off 2 bases at V and 6 bases at J, with 14 bases between the two ends. CDR3 length: 14 residues. Germline V gene lookup returns CDR1 KGHSH and CDR2 LQKENI. CDR3 region: CASSPNDRTLEQYF. The CDR3 DNA sequence: TGTGCCAGCTCACCAAACGACAGGACTCTCGAGCAGTACTTC.

The J gene is TRBJ2-7, the V gene TRBV28, with 8 bases fitting TRBD1. CDR1 and CDR2 (germline): MDHEN, SYDVKM. V lost 5 bases to trimming and J lost 5 bases; unmatched junction nucleotides: 5. The length of the CDR3 is 13 residues. CDR3 residues: CASSPDRGHEQYF. CDR3 nucleotides: TGTGCCAGCAGTCCCGACAGGGGCCACGAGCAGTACTTC.

Details on this clone: This sample includes further DNA sequences coding for the same CDR3. The chain is built from TRBV18 and TRBJ2-7; 9 positions agree with TRBD1. This CDR3 contains 15 residues. V gave up 0 bases and J gave up 4 bases; unmatched junction bases: 4. Germline CDR1 reads KGHSH; CDR2 reads LQKENI. CDR3 sequence: CASSPPGQGTYEQYF. In DNA form, the CDR3 reads TGTGCCAGCTCACCACCGGGACAGGGTACTTACGAGCAGTACTTC.

The V gene is TRBV28, the J gene TRBJ2-1; 8 bases are shared with TRBD1. V lost 6 bases and J lost 6; bases outside the gene matches: 10. Germline V CDR1 and CDR2: MDHEN, SYDVKM. The CDR3 runs to 15 residues. CDR3: CASSYQQGVFNEQFF. CDR3 in DNA: TGTGCCAGCAGCTATCAACAGGGGGTTTTCAATGAGCAGTTCTTC. The full variable domain, in which reference TRBV28 and TRBJ2-1 provide the parts outside the CDR3, is DVKVTQSSRYLVKRTGEKVFLECVQDMDHENMFWYRQDPGLGLRLIYFSYDVKMKEKGDIPEGYSVSREKKERFSLILESASTNQTSMYLCASSYQQGVFNEQFFGPGTRLTVL.

This clone was seen only a few times. The genes are TRBV10-2 and TRBJ2-7; D uncertain. CDR1 is WSHSY and CDR2 is SAAADI in the germline V gene. The CDR3 has 12 amino acids. The ends were cut back, 5 bases at V and 3 bases at J, with 8 bases in the middle. CDR3 sequence reads: CASSIADYEQYF. Written as DNA, the CDR3 is TGCGCCAGCAGTATCGCGGACTACGAGCAGTACTTC.